The TCR beta chain under discussion was sequenced for a study of blood T cell repertoires in COVID-19. For the study at large: Acute and convalescent COVID-19 samples came from the United States, Italy and Spain. T cells, B-cell-depleted T cells, or PBMCs supplied cDNA or gDNA.

The CDR3 consists of 16 residues. Germline trimming cut 1 base from V and 1 base from J; bases unmatched to any gene: 3. Germline V gene data show CDR1 as MNHEY and CDR2 as SVGAGI. Profiling relied on immunoSEQ multiplex PCR, and the TCRdb table lists in-frame clones only, not all of them. The sample contains about 170,000 clones, about 93% of which appear only once. This TCR was recovered from a woman aged 50 to 60 with acute or convalescent COVID-19. The chain has TRBV6-5 and TRBJ2-1, with 8 positions matching TRBD2. Sample: peripheral blood. This chain's CDR3 is CASSYYREGSYNEQFF. CDR3 DNA sequence: TGTGCCAGCAGTTACTATCGGGAGGGATCCTACAATGAGCAGTTCTTC.